The 24 T cell receptor beta chains below were found in one sample sequenced in a study of T cell clones after liver transplantation. The method was immunoSEQ multiplex PCR; TCRdb's version includes in-frame clones alone and lacks a portion of them. The sample has fewer than 110,000 clones; under 90% are singletons. The sequencing used CD4+ T cells from blood, collected around 48 months after liver transplant. The receptors come from a human patient who received a liver transplant. Some of the T cells might come from the graft donor.

The chain combines TRBV4-2 with TRBJ1-1; no clear D gene. V was trimmed by 2 bases and J by 4 bases, leaving 8 bases between them. The V gene's germline CDR1 is LGHNA and CDR2 YNFKEQ. The CDR3 sequence is 13 residues long. The CDR3 spells CASSQFRVTEAFF. The CDR3 DNA sequence: TGTGCCAGCAGCCAATTTCGAGTCACTGAAGCTTTCTTT.

The V call is TRBV21-1, the J call TRBJ2-1; the DNA was not compared with TRBD2, the D call given in the table. TRBV21-1 is shown as a pseudogene. The CDR3 is 15 amino acids. The CDR3 DNA follows: TGTGCCAGCAGCCTCCGTAGGGACTACTACAATGAGCAGTTCTTC. It yields the protein CASSLRRDYYNEQFF.

This clone appeared a few times. The chain couples TRBV4-3 to TRBJ2-2; 10 nucleotides line up with TRBD2. Germline assignment: CDR1 LGHNA and CDR2 YSLEER. This CDR3 has 15 amino acids. V lost 2 bases, J lost 8 bases, and 5 bases stayed unmatched. The CDR3 sequence is CASSQLLAGEGELFF. CDR3 nucleotides: TGCGCCAGCAGCCAATTGCTAGCGGGGGAGGGGGAGCTGTTTTTT.

The chain combines TRBV5-1 with TRBJ2-7; TRBD2 aligns across 8 bases. With 3 bases clipped from V and 3 bases from J, the junction kept 11 bases outside the gene matches. The CDR3 runs 16 residues. Germline CDR1 SGHRS, CDR2 YFSETQ. CDR3 residues: CASSWGIAGLNYEQYF. In nucleotides, the CDR3 is TGCGCCAGCAGCTGGGGTATAGCGGGGCTTAACTACGAGCAGTACTTC.

The rearrangement uses TRBV6-5 and TRBJ2-5; D may match TRBD1 or TRBD2 (5 bases each). There are 11 residues in the CDR3. The V gene lost 1 base and the J gene lost 12 bases, with 9 bases spanning the gap. Germline CDR1 MNHEY, CDR2 SVGAGI. CDR3 bases: TGTGCCAGCAGTTACTTCGGGACGGAGTACTTC. Residues: CASSYFGTEYF.

This clone has only one observation. The chain couples TRBV6-5 to TRBJ2-7; D unclear. Trimming took off 5 bases at V and 2 bases at J, with 16 bases between the two ends. This CDR3 has 15 residues. Germline values: CDR1 MNHEY, CDR2 SVGAGI. CDR3 DNA: TGTGCCAGCAGTCCCACCAAGGCTAGTGCCTACGAGCAGTACTTC. Its translation: CASSPTKASAYEQYF.

The rearrangement uses TRBV2 and TRBJ2-2; 7 nucleotides match TRBD2. V shed 5 bases, J shed 7 bases, and the junction held 1 base outside the gene matches. The CDR3 consists of 12 residues. Germline lookup yields CDR1 SNHLY and CDR2 FYNNEI. CDR3 in DNA: TGTGCCAGCAGTCGGGACTACGGGGAGCTGTTTTTT. This translates into CASSRDYGELFF.

The chain couples TRBV14 to TRBJ2-3; D call uncertain. This CDR3 is 15 amino acids long. Germline CDR1 is SGHDN and CDR2 is FVKESK. V was cut by 0 bases and J by 3 bases, with 10 bases left in between. CDR3 sequence reads: CASSQDLVRTDTQYF. In nucleotides, the CDR3 is TGTGCCAGCAGCCAAGATCTTGTCCGAACAGATACGCAGTATTTT.

This clone was observed a single time. The gene calls are TRBV5-4 and TRBJ1-4; 7 bases line up with TRBD1. Germline loops: CDR1 SGHNT, CDR2 YYREEE (reference sequence). The V segment lost 4 bases and the J segment 2 bases; nucleotides outside the gene matches: 2. The CDR3 is made up of 14 amino acids. CDR3 coding DNA: TGTGCCAGCAGCCCGACAGGGACTAATGAAAAACTGTTTTTT. It codes for CASSPTGTNEKLFF.

This chain uses TRBV7-3 with TRBJ2-3; D is perhaps TRBD2 (6 bases). The CDR3 runs 17 residues. Between the trimmed V and J ends, which lost 5 bases and 1 base, there was a span of 19 bases. Germline V gene sequence: CDR1 SGHTA, CDR2 FQGTGA. The CDR3 spells CASSQWAGGSGTDTQYF. The CDR3 DNA follows: TGTGCCAGCAGCCAATGGGCTGGGGGGAGTGGCACAGATACGCAGTATTTT.

The J gene is TRBJ2-7, the V gene TRBV9; D not resolved. This CDR3 has 13 amino acids. CDR1 is SGDLS, CDR2 YYNGEE, per germline. V dropped 0 bases and J dropped 1 base, with 5 bases sitting between them. The DNA of the CDR3 is TGTGCCAGCAGCGTAGACCCGTCCTACGAGCAGTACTTC. This codes for CASSVDPSYEQYF.

This clone is a singleton in its sample. The V call is TRBV6-1, the J call TRBJ1-1; D is uncertain. The V gene's germline CDR1 is MNHNS and CDR2 SASEGT. This CDR3 comprises 13 residues. The germline V and J ends were trimmed by 8 bases and 0 bases, with 10 bases remaining between them. Written as DNA, the CDR3 is TGTGCCAGCCTAGGAGGGTTGAACACTGAAGCTTTCTTT. Translated: CASLGGLNTEAFF.

The genes are TRBV5-1 and TRBJ2-7; D perhaps matches TRBD2 (6 bases). The CDR3 is made up of 13 amino acids. Germline V gene sequence: CDR1 SGHRS, CDR2 YFSETQ. V gave up 5 bases and J gave up 7 bases, with 16 bases separating them. The CDR3 bases are TGCGCCAGCAGGGGGCAGGACTACGGGGAGCAGTACTTC. This codes for CASRGQDYGEQYF.

V and J are TRBV9 and TRBJ2-3, with TRBD2 matching 7 bases. The germline CDR1 and CDR2 sequences are SGDLS and YYNGEE. CDR3 length equals 19 residues. V trimming: 3 bases; J trimming: 1 base; junction bases outside the gene matches: 17. CDR3 sequence (DNA): TGTGCCAGCAGCGCCTCGACTAGCTCGAGGACGGGGCGCACAGATACGCAGTATTTT. This codes for CASSASTSSRTGRTDTQYF.

The chain links TRBV9 to TRBJ2-3; no clear D. V gave up 4 bases and J gave up 6 bases, with 12 bases separating them. This CDR3 comprises 13 residues. Germline CDR1 SGDLS, CDR2 YYNGEE. The CDR3 here is CASSLLLWDTQYF. The CDR3 bases are TGTGCCAGCAGCTTACTTCTCTGGGATACGCAGTATTTT.

This rearrangement joins TRBV2 to TRBJ1-5, with a tentative D call TRBD1 (5 bases). Germline CDR1 and CDR2: SNHLY and FYNNEI. The CDR3 contains 15 residues. The V and J ends lost 7 bases and 4 bases respectively, with 17 bases between them. The CDR3 DNA is TGTGCCAGCACCTTGACAGTGGTAGGTAATCAGCCCCAGCATTTT. This sequence encodes CASTLTVVGNQPQHF.

The chain has TRBV4-2 and TRBJ2-7; D gene unclear. The V gene lost 0 bases and the J gene lost 6 bases, with 6 bases spanning the gap. Germline loops: CDR1 LGHNA, CDR2 YNFKEQ. The CDR3 runs 12 residues. CDR3 in DNA: TGTGCCAGCAGCCAAGATATGGGCGAGCAGTACTTC. Its protein is CASSQDMGEQYF.

This clone was recorded only once. The chain is built from TRBV11-2 and TRBJ1-2; the D gene is possibly TRBD1 (6 bases). Trimming pared 3 bases from V and 2 bases from J, leaving 10 bases between. CDR1 SGHAT and CDR2 FQNNGV come from the germline V gene. This CDR3 has 14 residues. CDR3 nucleotides: TGTGCCAGCAGCTTGACAGGACGCAACTATGGCTACACCTTC. It specifies CASSLTGRNYGYTF.

The rearrangement joins TRBV7-3 to TRBJ2-3; TRBD2 matches at 7 bases. The CDR3 consists of 16 residues. From germline, CDR1 is SGHTA and CDR2 FQGTGA. V trimming: 2 bases; J trimming: 5 bases; junction bases outside the gene matches: 10. Written as DNA, the CDR3 is TGTGCCAGCAGCTTAGGTGGAAGCGGGATAATAGATACGCAGTATTTT. Its translation: CASSLGGSGIIDTQYF.

This chain uses TRBV7-2 with TRBJ1-5; D uncertain. The CDR3 has 14 residues. Per germline, CDR1 SGHTA and CDR2 FQGNSA. V lost 1 base and J lost 2, with 6 bases in between. This CDR3 is CASSLVMRNQPQHF. The CDR3 region has the DNA TGTGCCAGCAGCTTAGTAATGCGCAATCAGCCCCAGCATTTT.

This clone was seen more than once but under ten times. The V call is TRBV6-6, the J call TRBJ2-1, with D tentatively TRBD2 (7 bases). Germline V gene lookup returns CDR1 MNHNY and CDR2 SVGAGI (reference sequence). This CDR3 is built from 13 residues. Between the trimmed V and J ends, which lost 7 bases and 10 bases, there was a span of 17 bases. The DNA for the CDR3 is TGTGCCAGCACTCCCGGGGGGCCCGGCGAGCAGTTCTTC. Its protein product is CASTPGGPGEQFF.

The chain recombines TRBV19 with TRBJ1-5; TRBD1 might be the D (6 bases). The CDR3 has 16 amino acids. CDR1 is LNHDA, CDR2 SQIVND, per germline (reference sequence). V dropped 0 bases and J dropped 11 bases, with 20 bases sitting between them. The CDR3 loop reads CASSIDNYQGFEAQHF. CDR3 nucleotide sequence: TGTGCCAGTAGTATAGACAATTATCAGGGGTTTGAGGCCCAGCATTTT.

This clone was picked up a small number of times. The chain couples TRBV7-8 to TRBJ2-7; D is unclear. CDR3 size: 13 residues. Trimming cost V 0 bases and J 3 bases, with 6 bases left between them. Germline CDR1 SGHVS, CDR2 FQNEAQ. The CDR3 here is CASSLARSYEQYF. The CDR3 DNA is TGTGCCAGCAGCTTAGCGCGAAGCTACGAGCAGTACTTC.

The chain employs TRBV5-8 and TRBJ2-1; TRBD1 might be the D (5 bases). Per germline, CDR1 SGHTS and CDR2 YDEGEE. CDR3 length: 15 residues. Trimming left V 4 bases short and J 3 bases short, with 14 bases between. CDR3 sequence (DNA): TGTGCCAGCAGCCGAGACAGTGGAAGCTACAATGAGCAGTTCTTC. Amino acid sequence: CASSRDSGSYNEQFF.